This entry describes one T cell receptor (beta chain). Its antigen is currently unknown. Trimming removed 5 bases at V and 1 base at J, with 12 bases between. Germline CDR1 reads MNHEY; CDR2 reads SVGAGI. The CDR3 runs to 14 residues. Treatment indicated: roughly 18 received Ad26.COV2.S at low or high dose, single or two shots; 5 received placebo; per-sample allocation not given. Sampling happened 63 days after the first vaccine or placebo injection. This record comes from a study of Ad26.COV2.S vaccination and SARS-CoV-2 variants. Study outcomes and limitations: Vaccinees displayed broader spike-specific TCR repertoires than placebo recipients.

Clones were sequenced by immunoSEQ multiplex PCR, and TCRdb holds only the in-frame ones, with some missing. The sample lists a few hundred thousand clones, roughly 90% occurring once. This TCR came from a person between 18 and 65 years old who received the Ad26.COV2.S COVID-19 vaccine or a placebo. This material consisted of peripheral blood, taken in a trial of Ad26.COV2.S vaccine versus placebo. The chain employs TRBV6-5 and TRBJ2-7, with D uncertain. CDR3 sequence: CASSPRTVSYEQYF. DNA for the CDR3: TGTGCCAGCAGTCCCCGAACAGTTTCCTACGAGCAGTACTTC.